This TCR beta chain was found in a study of blood T cell repertoires in COVID-19. Study-wide background: Acute and convalescent COVID-19 specimens originated in the United States, Italy and Spain.

With V trimmed by 5 bases and J by 8 bases, 17 bases remained unmatched. CDR1 and CDR2 (germline): MGHRA, YSYEKL. CDR3 length: 17 residues. Cohorts were assigned according to the clinical history that participants reported. All recovered Cohort 3 donors got two negative PCRs, got clearance, or saw symptom resolution. Authors' analysis steps: Estimates of nucleated cell counts were drawn from the amplification of reference gene primers. Profiled with immunoSEQ multiplex PCR; TCRdb holds only in-frame clones, not every one. The V and J calls and clone size were taken over from that table, and D and trimming were inferred from the DNA. The table has 250,000 to 350,000 clones, approximately 83% seen once; the top ten hold 4.3%.

The source of this sequence is a woman under 40 who had recovered from COVID-19. The chain recombines TRBV4-1 with TRBJ1-2; 10 bases line up with TRBD1. Sequenced material: PBMCs or T cells enriched from blood (not recorded which). CDR3 sequence: CASSERIPGTGAPGYTF. In nucleotides, the CDR3 is TGCGCCAGCAGCGAACGCATACCCGGGACAGGGGCCCCGGGCTACACCTTC.